The 12 T cell receptor beta chains in this list originate from one sample, sequenced in a study of OX40 agonist ivuxolimab in advanced cancers. Clones were read by immunoSEQ multiplex PCR, and TCRdb kept only the in-frame ones, dropping some. The sample lists 98,000 or so clones; about 91% were seen once. The material was CD4+ or CD8+ T cells sorted from blood, obtained in a trial of the OX40 agonist ivuxolimab. All receptors derive from an adult with an advanced solid tumor such as melanoma, head and neck, liver or kidney cancer.

The rearrangement joins TRBV7-3 to TRBJ2-3, with a weak D call TRBD2 (6 bases). Germline V gene lookup returns CDR1 SGHTA and CDR2 FQGTGA. Trimming cost V 8 bases and J 6 bases, with 6 bases left between them. The CDR3 spans 10 residues. For the CDR3, the DNA is TGTGCCAGCCGGGGGGATACGCAGTATTTT. Amino acid sequence: CASRGDTQYF.

The V and J genes are TRBV1 and TRBJ1-2; the D call TRBD1 from the table was never checked on the DNA. TRBV1 is shown as a pseudogene. The CDR3 covers 16 residues. This CDR3 reads CTSCPGQAPDGYGYTF. For the CDR3, the DNA is TGCACCAGCTGCCCGGGACAGGCGCCTGATGGCTATGGCTACACCTTC.

This clone is a singleton in its sample. The chain carries TRBV5-1 and TRBJ2-7; 10 nucleotides agree with TRBD1. The germline V gene encodes CDR1 SGHRS and CDR2 YFSETQ. The V and J ends lost 4 bases and 5 bases, in that order; junction bases with no gene match: 12. The length of the CDR3 is 16 residues. CDR3 DNA sequence: TGCGCCAGCAGCGCCCAAGGCGGGACAGGGGTTCACGAGCAGTACTTC. As protein: CASSAQGGTGVHEQYF. The full variable domain, completed using reference TRBV5-1 and TRBJ2-7, is KAGVTQTPRYLIKTRGQQVTLSCSPISGHRSVSWYQQTPGQGLQFLFEYFSETQRNKGNFPGRFSGRQFSNSRSEMNVSTLELGDSALYLCASSAQGGTGVHEQYFGPGTRLTVT.

There are a few counts of this clone. The chain is built from TRBV29-1 and TRBJ2-7; maybe TRBD1 (6 bases). The CDR3 is 12 amino acids. Germline loops: CDR1 SQVTM, CDR2 ANQGSEA. Trimming shortened V by 4 bases and J by 3 bases, and 10 bases separated the two germline ends. In nucleotides, the CDR3 is TGCAGCGTTGTGACAGGCATCTACGAGCAGTACTTC. Protein sequence: CSVVTGIYEQYF.

The CDR3 sequence: CASRQTGAEAFF. The CDR3 nucleotides read TGTGCCAGCAGACAAACAGGGGCTGAAGCTTTCTTT. The gene calls are TRBV6-1 and TRBJ1-1; 7 nucleotides match TRBD1. The CDR3 contains 12 residues. With V trimmed by 6 bases and J by 6 bases, 4 bases remained unmatched. CDR1 and CDR2 from the germline V gene are MNHNS and SASEGT.

The chain uses TRBV7-2 and TRBJ2-7; the D is unclear. There are 14 residues in the CDR3. V lost 1 base and J 0 bases, leaving 7 bases between the germline ends. Germline values: CDR1 SGHTA, CDR2 FQGNSA. The CDR3: CASSLGWSSYEQYF. The CDR3 DNA sequence: TGTGCCAGCAGCTTAGGTTGGTCCTCCTACGAGCAGTACTTC. The whole variable domain, remainder taken from reference TRBV7-2 and TRBJ2-7, is GAGVSQSPSNKVTEKGKDVELRCDPISGHTALYWYRQSLGQGLEFLIYFQGNSAPDKSGLPSDRFSAERTGGSVSTLTIQRTQQEDSAVYLCASSLGWSSYEQYFGPGTRLTVT.

The chain has TRBV7-2 and TRBJ2-5; unclear D gene. Per germline, CDR1 SGHTA and CDR2 FQGNSA. V gave up 5 bases and J gave up 4 bases, with 8 bases separating them. There are 12 residues in the CDR3. CDR3 nucleotides: TGTGCCAGCAGCCAGAATAGAGAGACCCAGTACTTC. It yields the protein CASSQNRETQYF.

CDR3 residues: CAWGLSAQDTQYF. The CDR3 DNA is TGTGCCTGGGGACTCTCAGCGCAAGATACGCAGTATTTT. The chain is built from TRBV30 and TRBJ2-3; D perhaps matches TRBD2 (5 bases). The V and J ends lost 5 bases and 5 bases respectively, with 14 bases between them. The CDR3 runs to 13 residues. Germline CDR1 and CDR2: GTSNPN and SVGIG (reference sequence).

In this sample, this clone turned up once. This chain connects TRBV5-4 to TRBJ2-7; tentatively, D is TRBD1 (6 bases). Germline V gene sequence: CDR1 SGHNT, CDR2 YYREEE (reference sequence). The CDR3 sequence is 18 residues long. V lost 2 bases to trimming and J lost 0 bases, with 21 bases between them. This chain's CDR3 is CASSLGQGTFRSSYEQYF. The CDR3 DNA reads TGTGCCAGCAGCTTAGGGCAGGGGACGTTTCGGAGCTCCTACGAGCAGTACTTC.

This chain connects TRBV10-1 to TRBJ2-3; a possible D gene is TRBD2 (5 bases). Germline V lookup: CDR1 WNHNN, CDR2 SYGVQD (reference sequence). Trimming shortened V by 6 bases and J by 5 bases, and 15 bases separated the two germline ends. The CDR3 spans 14 residues. CDR3 protein: CASSTPAAGDTQYF. In DNA form, the CDR3 reads TGCGCCAGCAGCACTCCGGCCGCGGGAGATACGCAGTATTTT.

V and J are TRBV9 and TRBJ2-3; 9 bases fit TRBD2. The germline V gene has CDR1 SGDLS and CDR2 YYNGEE. This CDR3 is built from 16 residues. V shed 4 bases and J 2 bases; nucleotides not matched to a gene: 8. The CDR3 DNA sequence: TGTGCCAGCAGCCCGCGGACTAGCGTCGTCACAGATACGCAGTATTTT. This gives the protein CASSPRTSVVTDTQYF.

The chain recombines TRBV2 with TRBJ2-7; tentatively, D is TRBD2 (5 bases). Germline lookup yields CDR1 SNHLY and CDR2 FYNNEI. The CDR3 has 13 residues. Trimming stripped 4 bases from V and 6 bases from J, with 13 bases between. CDR3 sequence (DNA): TGTGCCAGCAGTGGTCCGGCGGGCCGCGAGCAGTACTTC. Translating it yields CASSGPAGREQYF.